This TCR beta chain was profiled in a study of OX40 agonist ivuxolimab in advanced cancers. Notes on the research overall: Ivuxolimab, which targeted the costimulatory receptor OX40 (CD134), was an agonistic, fully human IgG2 monoclonal antibody. Patients were allowed to have had prior anti-PD-1, anti-PD-L1 or anti-CTLA-4 therapy, and roughly 40% of the dose-escalation patients had been treated with checkpoint inhibitors. In the dose-escalation cohort, 82.7% of patients were male, and the mean age was approximately 60 years, with a range of about 20 to 79. The purpose of peripheral TCRbeta sequencing was to test whether ivuxolimab changed TCR sequence diversity and led to clonal T-cell expansion. The paper describes the monotherapy dose-escalation part (N ≈ 51 patients) of the phase I trial of ivuxolimab. Intravenous ivuxolimab was administered to patients every 2 weeks at six dose levels: 0.01, 0.1, 0.3, 1.5, 3 and 10 mg/kg. Among the approximately 54 dose-escalation patients, approximately 20 had hepatocellular carcinoma, about 15 melanoma, 9 renal cell carcinoma and 9 head and neck cancer. Partial responses occurred in three dose-escalation patients, of whom one had hepatocellular carcinoma and two had cutaneous melanoma.

Patients with autoimmune disease history or receiving systemic immunosuppression were excluded from the trial. In every dose cohort, peripheral blood was drawn for TCR sequencing at baseline, cycle 4 day 1, and cycle 7 day 1. The samples were drawn from a first-in-human, open-label, multicenter phase I dose-escalation trial of ivuxolimab. Adults with locally advanced or metastatic melanoma, renal cell, hepatocellular, or head and neck squamous cell carcinoma were enrolled in the trial. Before TCR sequencing, CD4+ and CD8+ T cells were separately sorted from peripheral blood. The research as a whole found: Low levels of normalized T-cell clonal expansion were also seen in some patients who did not respond. At doses from 0.1 to 3.0 mg/kg, clonal expansion was seen in both CD4+ and CD8+ blood T cells between baseline and week 6. In the 0.1-3.0 mg/kg groups, partial responders had among the lowest normalized peripheral clonal expansion, particularly in CD8+ T cells. After ivuxolimab, more expanded clones were found on average in CD8+ T cells than in CD4+ T cells. The antigen specificity of the clonally expanded peripheral T cells was not determined.

To sequence the TCRbeta CDR3 region, genomic DNA was isolated from the sorted cells. The immunoSEQ Assay was used for sequencing of TCRbeta CDR3 regions. Here the immuneACCESS table is served through TCRdb, limited to in-frame sequences with V and J called. Missing clones are a known gap in these copies; in checked studies unresolved V genes cover under half, and the rest lacks a known reason. The sample profile shows approximately 130,000 clones; about nine tenths of them were found once. Together, the top ten hold 0.95% to 1.4% of the sample. Trimming takes 1 base off V and 1 base off J; junction bases not matched to a gene: 3. The CDR3 contains 16 residues, cysteine and phenylalanine counted. Only the CDR3 DNA stays, 48 bases, in frame from base 1. CDR1 and CDR2, looked up from the germline V gene, are SGDLS and YYNGEE. Of note for this clone: It has no known antigen specificity. It has no much larger one-base neighbor in the sample; base qualities were not kept.

The starting material was CD4+ or CD8+ T cells sorted from blood, obtained in a trial of the OX40 agonist ivuxolimab. The chain couples TRBV9 to TRBJ2-3, and TRBD2 aligns with 10 junction nucleotides. The clonotype comes from an adult with an advanced solid tumor such as melanoma, head and neck, liver or kidney cancer. The CDR3 protein is CASSVTGTSGTDTQYF. The nucleotide sequence is TGTGCCAGCAGCGTAACCGGGACTAGCGGCACAGATACGCAGTATTTT.